These 17 T cell receptor beta chains were sequenced from one sample in a study of blood T cell repertoires in COVID-19. Generated by immunoSEQ multiplex PCR, the TCRdb table keeps only in-frame clones and is missing some. The data contain 70,000 to 95,000 clones, around 89% of them seen just once; the ten biggest clones take up about 15%. Material: peripheral blood. Receptors were obtained from a man between 65 and 79 years old with active or convalescent COVID-19.

V is TRBV6-5 and J is TRBJ2-5, with D maybe TRBD1 (5 bases). The CDR3 spans 15 residues. The V and J ends lost 5 bases and 6 bases respectively, with 19 bases between them. Germline CDR1 is MNHEY and CDR2 is SVGAGI. The CDR3, as DNA: TGTGCCAGCAGTCCGGGTGACCTCAGGGATAAGACCCAGTACTTC. Its translation is CASSPGDLRDKTQYF.

The chain has TRBV13 and TRBJ1-6, with D unclear. CDR3 size: 15 residues. Deletions cut 5 bases from V and 13 bases from J, with 21 bases between. CDR1 and CDR2 (germline): PRHDT, FYEKMQ (reference sequence). CDR3 nucleotide sequence: TGTGCCAGCAGCCGCATAAGAACAATTTGGTTTCCCCTCCACTTT. Its protein product is CASSRIRTIWFPLHF.

The chain is built from TRBV29-1 and TRBJ1-3; D gene unclear. The CDR3 totals 14 residues. The V gene's germline CDR1 is SQVTM and CDR2 ANQGSEA. V lost 6 bases and J lost 0, with 12 bases in between. In DNA, the CDR3 is TGCAGCGTGGTAGCCTCGGGCTCTGGAAACACCATATATTTT. Protein sequence: CSVVASGSGNTIYF.

V usage is TRBV6-5 and J usage is TRBJ2-5; 10 nucleotides line up with TRBD2. Trimming removed 6 bases from V and 4 bases from J; junction bases left unmatched: 5. This CDR3 contains 14 residues. CDR1 MNHEY and CDR2 SVGAGI come from the germline V gene. The CDR3 loop is CASRILAGTETQYF. The CDR3 DNA follows: TGTGCCAGCAGGATACTAGCGGGAACAGAGACCCAGTACTTC.

The chain is built from TRBV6-5 and TRBJ1-6; D gene uncertain. Trimming left V 0 bases short and J 6 bases short, with 9 bases between. Germline-derived CDR1 and CDR2 are MNHEY and SVGAGI. This CDR3 has 15 residues. CDR3 in DNA: TGTGCCAGCAGTTACTCGATTGGCTCTAATTCACCCCTCCACTTT. Its translation is CASSYSIGSNSPLHF.

V gene TRBV5-6 combines with J gene TRBJ1-1; D possibly corresponds to TRBD1 (5 bases). This CDR3 contains 14 residues. Between the trimmed V and J ends, which lost 1 base and 11 bases, there was a span of 18 bases. Germline CDR1 reads SGHDT; CDR2 reads YYEEEE. In nucleotides, the CDR3 is TGTGCCAGCAGCTTGTTTGAGGTGGGACTGAGGGCTTTCTTT. Its translation is CASSLFEVGLRAFF.

V usage is TRBV28 and J usage is TRBJ1-3; TRBD1 agrees at 10 bases. Germline trimming cut 5 bases from V and 4 bases from J; bases unmatched to any gene: 8. CDR3 length: 16 amino acids. Germline V gives CDR1 MDHEN, CDR2 SYDVKM. The DNA for the CDR3 is TGTGCCAGCAGTAACACGGGACAGGGGATCGGAAACACCATATATTTT. This translates into CASSNTGQGIGNTIYF. The full variable domain, completed using reference TRBV28 and TRBJ1-3, is DVKVTQSSRYLVKRTGEKVFLECVQDMDHENMFWYRQDPGLGLRLIYFSYDVKMKEKGDIPEGYSVSREKKERFSLILESASTNQTSMYLCASSNTGQGIGNTIYFGEGSWLTVV.

V usage is TRBV28 and J usage is TRBJ2-1, with D possibly matching TRBD2 (5 bases). This CDR3 contains 12 residues. The germline gives CDR1 MDHEN, CDR2 SYDVKM. Trimming took off 6 bases at V and 9 bases at J, with 12 bases between the two ends. The CDR3 sequence: CASSPARGEQFF. In DNA, the CDR3 is TGTGCCAGCAGCCCCGCCCGGGGTGAGCAGTTCTTC.

The J gene is TRBJ2-7, the V gene TRBV7-3; tentative D call: TRBD1 (6 bases). The CDR3 length is 13 residues. The germline V gene encodes CDR1 SGHTA and CDR2 FQGTGA. Trimming left V 2 bases short and J 3 bases short, with 8 bases between. CDR3 in amino acids: CASSLQGGYEQYF. The CDR3 DNA reads as TGTGCCAGCAGCTTACAAGGGGGCTACGAGCAGTACTTC. Full variable domain (missing parts from reference TRBV7-3 and TRBJ2-7): GAGVSQTPSNKVTEKGKYVELRCDPISGHTALYWYRQSLGQGPEFLIYFQGTGAADDSGLPNDRFFAVRPEGSVSTLKIQRTERGDSAVYLCASSLQGGYEQYFGPGTRLTVT.

The rearrangement uses TRBV27 and TRBJ2-2; 8 nucleotides match TRBD1. Germline V CDR1 and CDR2: MNHEY, SMNVEV (reference sequence). The CDR3 consists of 14 residues. V dropped 7 bases and J dropped 7; count of bases not matched to a gene: 8. The CDR3, as DNA: TGTGCCAGCAAACCAGGGGGCAGCGGCGGGGAGCTGTTTTTT. Translation gives CASKPGGSGGELFF.

This chain connects TRBV5-1 to TRBJ1-2; D remains ambiguous. The CDR3 is 13 residues long. Germline V gene lookup returns CDR1 SGHRS and CDR2 YFSETQ. Trimming left V 4 bases short and J 7 bases short, with 14 bases between. CDR3 nucleotide sequence: TGCGCCAGCAGCCCCGGGCAGGAGGGTGGCTACACCTTC. Translated, it gives CASSPGQEGGYTF.

The rearrangement links TRBV19 to TRBJ1-1; TRBD1 might be the D (6 bases). V was cut by 5 bases and J by 6 bases, with 22 bases left in between. CDR1 and CDR2 (germline): LNHDA, SQIVND (reference sequence). The CDR3 has 16 residues. The CDR3 DNA reads TGTGCCAGTAGTTTCCGGGGGGCAGGGAGGGACGCTGAAGCTTTCTTT. This codes for CASSFRGAGRDAEAFF.

The genes are TRBV7-2 and TRBJ1-6; TRBD1 agrees at 8 bases. The germline CDR1 and CDR2 sequences are SGHTA and FQGNSA. The CDR3 loop spans 15 amino acids. The ends lost 5 bases at V and 7 bases at J; junction bases unmatched: 7. The CDR3 nucleotides are TGTGCCAGCAGCCCAGGGGGCGCGGGAAATTCACCCCTCCACTTT. Translated: CASSPGGAGNSPLHF.

This rearrangement joins TRBV12-3 or TRBV12-4 to TRBJ2-3; D not certain. This CDR3 is 13 amino acids long. V was pared by 7 bases and J by 4 bases, with 12 bases between. CDR3 region: CASTPPAADTQYF. The CDR3 DNA follows: TGTGCCAGCACCCCACCGGCGGCAGATACGCAGTATTTT.

The V call is TRBV3-1 (or the pseudogene TRBV3-2), the J call TRBJ1-3, with D possibly TRBD1 on 5 matching bases. V was shortened by 4 bases and J by 0 bases, with 16 bases between the two germline ends. The germline CDR1 and CDR2 sequences are LGHDT and YNNKEL (reference sequence). The CDR3 consists of 17 residues. The CDR3 nucleotides read TGTGCCAGCAGCCCACGACGGGGGGTTAGCTCTGGAAACACCATATATTTT. It encodes CASSPRRGVSSGNTIYF.

Here the CDR3 reads CATSVGGADKNIQYF. In DNA form, the CDR3 reads TGTGCCACCAGTGTGGGAGGGGCCGACAAAAACATTCAGTACTTC. V and J are TRBV24-1 and TRBJ2-4; 7 nucleotides line up with TRBD2. CDR3 length: 15 residues. CDR1 and CDR2 from the germline V gene are KGHDR and SFDVKD. V shed 5 bases, J shed 3 bases, and the junction held 6 bases outside the gene matches.

The CDR3, as DNA: TGTGCCAGCAGTTTCCCGCCAGGGGGCGGTGGTCAGCCCCAGCATTTT. It codes for CASSFPPGGGGQPQHF. This chain links TRBV28 with TRBJ1-5, with 8 bases that match TRBD1. Germline-derived CDR1 and CDR2 are MDHEN and SYDVKM. The CDR3 length is 16 residues. V was pared by 3 bases and J by 6 bases, with 10 bases of the junction left unmatched. The full variable domain, rest sourced from reference TRBV28 and TRBJ1-5, is DVKVTQSSRYLVKRTGEKVFLECVQDMDHENMFWYRQDPGLGLRLIYFSYDVKMKEKGDIPEGYSVSREKKERFSLILESASTNQTSMYLCASSFPPGGGGQPQHFGDGTRLSIL.